A selection of T cell receptor beta chains follows, all from one sample in a study of blood T cells in healthy people across ages. TCRdb itself ran the 5' RACE reads through MiXCR, one entry per CDR3 protein. Seen here are roughly 500,000 distinct CDR3 sequences, approximately 27% observed once, and the top ten hold about a fifth. Sequencing was performed on blood. The source is a woman in her 70s in good health. CDR3s include the opening cysteine and the closing phenylalanine or tryptophan. Each record gives: CDR3 DNA, CDR3 protein, V gene, D gene, CDR3 length, J gene, clone size. D genes are given only for firm matches. The listing skips clone size in some rows; elsewhere it reads once, few, many or a size class.

CDR3 DNA: TGTGCCAGCAGCTTAGTAATACAGGGCACTGAAGCTTTCTTT
CDR3 protein: CASSLVIQGTEAFF
V gene: TRBV13
D gene: NA
CDR3 length: 14
J gene: TRBJ1-1
clone size: NA

CDR3 DNA: TGCAGTGCTAGGTCGGAGAGGGCGGGGAATGAGCAGTTCTTC
CDR3 protein: CSARSERAGNEQFF
V gene: TRBV20-1
D gene: NA
CDR3 length: 14
J gene: TRBJ2-1
clone size: NA

CDR3 DNA: TGTGCCAGCAGGTTGGGGACCGACGATTACTACGAGCAGTACTTC
CDR3 protein: CASRLGTDDYYEQYF
V gene: TRBV12-3/TRBV12-4
D gene: NA
CDR3 length: 15
J gene: TRBJ2-7
clone size: NA

CDR3 DNA: TGTGCCAGCAGTTTAATAGATGGAAACACCATATATTTT
CDR3 protein: CASSLIDGNTIYF
V gene: TRBV12-3/TRBV12-4
D gene: NA
CDR3 length: 13
J gene: TRBJ1-3
clone size: NA

CDR3 DNA: TGCGCCAGCAGCTTGGCCGAGGTGAACGAGCAGTACTTC
CDR3 protein: CASSLAEVNEQYF
V gene: TRBV5-1
D gene: NA
CDR3 length: 13
J gene: TRBJ2-7
clone size: few

CDR3 DNA: TGCGCCAGCAGCTTGGGGGGACGGCTGTACGAGCAGTACTTC
CDR3 protein: CASSLGGRLYEQYF
V gene: TRBV5-1
D gene: NA
CDR3 length: 14
J gene: TRBJ2-7
clone size: once

CDR3 DNA: TGTGCCAGCAGCGCCTCGGGGGGTTACGAGCAGTACTTC
CDR3 protein: CASSASGGYEQYF
V gene: TRBV7-2
D gene: TRBD2
CDR3 length: 13
J gene: TRBJ2-7
clone size: few

CDR3 DNA: TGCAGCGCAAACAATCCCAGGGATCGCACAGATACGCAGTATTTT
CDR3 protein: CSANNPRDRTDTQYF
V gene: TRBV20-1
D gene: NA
CDR3 length: 15
J gene: TRBJ2-3
clone size: NA

CDR3 DNA: TGTGCCAGCAGAGGTACTGAGACAGGGGGCGTTGGCTACACCTTC
CDR3 protein: CASRGTETGGVGYTF
V gene: TRBV6-5
D gene: TRBD1
CDR3 length: 15
J gene: TRBJ1-2
clone size: few

CDR3 DNA: TGCGCCAGCAGCTTGGGACAGGGATGGGACGAGCAGTACTTC
CDR3 protein: CASSLGQGWDEQYF
V gene: TRBV5-1
D gene: TRBD1
CDR3 length: 14
J gene: TRBJ2-7
clone size: NA

CDR3 DNA: TGCAGCGTAGTCATAGGGGTGAGGGCGAACACCGGGGAGCTGTTTTTT
CDR3 protein: CSVVIGVRANTGELFF
V gene: TRBV29-1
D gene: NA
CDR3 length: 16
J gene: TRBJ2-2
clone size: NA

CDR3 DNA: TGTGCCAGCAGCTTACTCCCCACACAAGAGACCCAGTACTTC
CDR3 protein: CASSLLPTQETQYF
V gene: TRBV7-2
D gene: NA
CDR3 length: 14
J gene: TRBJ2-5
clone size: NA